This T cell receptor beta chain was sequenced in a study of cytomegalovirus exposure and HLA in healthy donors. Points from the study as a whole: Specific recognition of CMV antigens was confirmed in vitro for a few chains (all CMV-associated). The study flagged some 180 TCR beta chains as cytomegalovirus-associated. Cytomegalovirus status, reportedly, was diagnosed with high specificity and sensitivity by the classifier.

As to this clone: Its specificity is not known.

The CDR3 sequence is 15 residues long. Germline V gene sequence: CDR1 MNHEY, CDR2 SMNVEV (reference sequence). The V gene lost 3 bases and the J gene lost 2 bases, with 8 bases spanning the gap. Separation from the 666-subject first cohort characterized the approximately 120-subject validation cohort, to which the donors belonged. Profiled with immunoSEQ multiplex PCR; TCRdb holds only in-frame clones, not every one. The data hold 75,000 to 100,000 clones, with around 96% observed a single time. The V call is TRBV27, the J call TRBJ2-6, with D possibly TRBD1 on 6 matching bases. Sequenced sample: PBMCs. This clonotype was sampled from a young man in good health and CMV-seronegative. CDR3 protein: CASSLKGAGANVLTF. The CDR3 DNA reads TGTGCCAGCAGTTTGAAGGGGGCTGGGGCCAACGTCCTGACTTTC.